This T cell receptor (beta chain) is drawn from a study of shared clonotypes between healthy human individuals. Whole-study context: CD4 naive and CD4 memory each took three plates per donor, while CD8 naive took two and CD8 memory one.

Study conclusions and caveats: Deeper or shallower sequencing was expected to change how clonotypes are shared among donors.

This clone has just a few counts. As yet, its antigen is unknown. The V gene's germline CDR1 is MNHEY and CDR2 SVGAGI. The length of the CDR3 is 13 residues. V dropped 8 bases and J dropped 6; count of bases not matched to a gene: 9. Original processing notes: ImmunoSEQ output lacked quality scores and full-length reads, limiting matched filtering. Sequencing used immunoSEQ multiplex PCR; TCRdb keeps in-frame clones, though not all of them. The V and J calls and the clone size are those of that table, but D and trimming were determined from the DNA. The sample records hundreds of thousands of clones, more than 70% being singletons.

This clonotype was sampled from a woman in her 30s in good health. Specimen: memory CD4+ T cells sorted from blood. Documented subset: CD45RA-negative fraction. The chain employs TRBV6-5 and TRBJ2-7, with TRBD2 matching 8 bases. The CDR3 nucleotides read TGTGCCAGCCGCGGGGGGTTGGGGCGCGAGCAGTACTTC. It specifies CASRGGLGREQYF.